This T cell receptor (beta chain) was identified during a study of blood T cell repertoires in COVID-19. Study-level background: The United States, Italy and Spain provided the acute and convalescent COVID-19 samples.

Measured with immunoSEQ multiplex PCR; TCRdb has only the in-frame clones, and not every one. The table has about 110,000 clones, 82% seen once; the top ten hold 15% to 20%. CDR3 length: 12 amino acids. Germline CDR1 GTSNPN, CDR2 SVGIG (reference sequence). Trimming pared 7 bases from V and 5 bases from J, leaving 13 bases between. The TCR comes from a woman aged 60-75 years with acute or convalescent COVID-19. The chain is built from TRBV30 and TRBJ2-3, with D possibly matching TRBD2 (6 bases). The sequenced sample was peripheral blood. CDR3 residues: CASSVGGDTQYF. CDR3 in DNA: TGTGCCTCTAGCGTTGGAGGAGATACGCAGTATTTT.